The rows below give T cell receptor beta chains drawn from one sample of a study of cytomegalovirus exposure and HLA in healthy donors. Produced via immunoSEQ multiplex PCR; TCRdb's table is partial and in-frame only. The sample includes more than 75,000 clones, 70% to 80% seen only once; the top ten take over 2%. Sequencing used PBMCs. Every receptor here comes from a man between 25 and 39 years old in good health and CMV-seronegative. Each CDR3 is given with its conserved first and last residue. The D gene is left open where the match is weak. For some rows the clone size is stated as once, few or many, or as a class when expanded; others skip it.

>TRBV10-3|TRBD1|.|TRBJ1-2
TGTGCCATCAGCTCGGGGACAGCCGATGGCTACACCTTC
CAISSGTADGYTF
>TRBV5-1|TRBD1|.|TRBJ1-5
TGCGCCAGCAGCTTGGCCAGGGGGCATAGCAATCAGCCCCAGCATTTT
CASSLARGHSNQPQHF
>TRBV28|.|.|TRBJ2-2
TGTGCCAGCAGTTTGCGGACCGGGGAGCTGTTTTTT
CASSLRTGELFF
>TRBV11-3|TRBD1|.|TRBJ2-7
TGTGCCAGCAGCGGGGGACAGGGAGCTACCTACGAGCAGTACTTC
CASSGGQGATYEQYF
>TRBV7-6|TRBD1|.|TRBJ2-5
TGTGCCAGCATGAAGCCTCCCAGGGGGCTGCGGGAGACCCAGTACTTC
CASMKPPRGLRETQYF
>TRBV4-3|TRBD1|.|TRBJ1-2
TGCGCCAGCAGCCAAGCCAGACAGGGTAACTATGGCTACACCTTC
CASSQARQGNYGYTF
>TRBV9|.|.|TRBJ2-2
TGTGCCAGCAGCGGAGCACAGGGAAGGACCGGGGAGCTGTTTTTT
CASSGAQGRTGELFF
>TRBV29-1|TRBD1|.|TRBJ1-3
TGCGCAGGGGGGTCACACTCTGGAAACACCATATATTTT
CAGGSHSGNTIYF
>TRBV6-6|TRBD1|.|TRBJ2-5
TGTGCCAGCAGTTATAGGGGGCGCGGTGAAGAGACCCAGTACTTC
CASSYRGRGEETQYF
>TRBV30|TRBD1|.|TRBJ2-1
TGTGCCTGGAGCCCCGGACAGGGGAGGCAGTTCTTC
CAWSPGQGRQFF
>TRBV7-2|.|.|TRBJ1-4
TGTGCCAGCAGCTCCGGACAGCCCAGTGAAAAACTGTTTTTT
CASSSGQPSEKLFF
>TRBV7-8|TRBD2|.|TRBJ2-5
TGTGCCAGCAGCTTTACCGCCGGGGGGAATAGAGAGACCCAGTACTTC
CASSFTAGGNRETQYF
>TRBV7-9|TRBD2|.|TRBJ2-1
TGTGCCAGCAGCGCCGGGGCTAGCGGGAGGACCGCAGGGCAGTTCTTC
CASSAGASGRTAGQFF
>TRBV7-9|TRBD2|.|TRBJ2-7
TGTTCCAGCAGCTTACAGTCGGGGACTAGCTCCGAGCAGTACTTC
CSSSLQSGTSSEQYF
>TRBV6-6|.|.|TRBJ1-1
TGTGCCAGCAGTATATTCAGGGGAGACACTGAAGCTTTCTTT
CASSIFRGDTEAFF
>TRBV9|.|once|TRBJ1-1
TGTGCCAGCAGCGTGGGGGGGACTGAAGCTTTCTTT
CASSVGGTEAFF
>TRBV2|TRBD2|.|TRBJ2-5
TGTGCCAGCGGGAGGGATTTGGAGACCCAGTACTTC
CASGRDLETQYF
>TRBV27|TRBD2|.|TRBJ2-5
TGTGCCAGCAGAATGGGACAGTGGGCTAGCGGGAGTGAGACCCAGTACTTC
CASRMGQWASGSETQYF
>TRBV27|.|.|TRBJ1-1
TGTGCCAGCAGTTTAGACAGGCTTTCTGAAGCTTTCTTT
CASSLDRLSEAFF
>TRBV7-2|.|.|TRBJ1-5
TGTGCCAGCAGCTTAGGTCGCAGGGCTCAGCCCCAGCATTTT
CASSLGRRAQPQHF
>TRBV5-5|TRBD1|.|TRBJ2-5
TGTGCCAGCAGCTCGAACACAGGGGGACAGACCCAGTACTTC
CASSSNTGGQTQYF
>TRBV19|.|.|TRBJ1-1
TGTGCCAGTAGCCCCTTGGGCAGTTTGAACACTGAAGCTTCCTTT
CASSPLGSLNTEASF
>TRBV4-3|.|.|TRBJ2-1
TGCGCCAGCAGCCAACATCGGGAAATGGGAGTATACGAGCAGTTCTTC
CASSQHREMGVYEQFF
>TRBV6-5|.|once|TRBJ1-2
TGTGCCAGCAGTCCAGGGGAGATCTATGGCTACACCTTC
CASSPGEIYGYTF
>TRBV6-4|TRBD2|.|TRBJ2-1
TGTGCCAGCAGTGACTGGGGGGGGGACTACAATGAGCAGTTCTTC
CASSDWGGDYNEQFF
>TRBV2|TRBD2|.|TRBJ2-3
TGTGCCAGCACCGAGGGCGCGGGAGGGCCGGGAGATACGCAGTATTTT
CASTEGAGGPGDTQYF
>TRBV7-2|TRBD2|.|TRBJ2-5
TGTGCCAGCAGCTTTAGCGGGGGGCCTGAGACCCAGTACTTC
CASSFSGGPETQYF
>TRBV7-3|.|.|TRBJ2-5
TGTGCCAGCAGCTTAGACAGCCTACAAGAGACCCAGTACTTC
CASSLDSLQETQYF
>TRBV28|TRBD1|once|TRBJ2-1
TGTGCCAGCAAGACAGGGGGAGACAATGAGCAGTTCTTC
CASKTGGDNEQFF
>TRBV2|.|.|TRBJ1-4
TGTGCCAGCAGAAGACAGGTCGGAAAACTGTTTTTT
CASRRQVGKLFF